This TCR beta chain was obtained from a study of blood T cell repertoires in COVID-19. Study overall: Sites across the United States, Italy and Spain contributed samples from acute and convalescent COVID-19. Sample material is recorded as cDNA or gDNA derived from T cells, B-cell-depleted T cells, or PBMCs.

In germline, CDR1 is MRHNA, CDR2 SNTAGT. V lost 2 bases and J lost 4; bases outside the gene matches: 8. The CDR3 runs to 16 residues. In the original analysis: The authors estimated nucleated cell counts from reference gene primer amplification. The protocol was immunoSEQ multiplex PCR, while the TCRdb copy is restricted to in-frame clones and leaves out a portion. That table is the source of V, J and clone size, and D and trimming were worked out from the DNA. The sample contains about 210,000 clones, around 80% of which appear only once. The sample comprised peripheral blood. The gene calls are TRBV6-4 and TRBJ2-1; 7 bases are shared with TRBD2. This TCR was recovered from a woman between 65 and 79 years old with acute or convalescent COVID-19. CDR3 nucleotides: TGTGCCAGCAGTGACAGTGCGGGGGTGCCATACAATGAGCAGTTCTTC. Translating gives CASSDSAGVPYNEQFF.